Below are 18 T cell receptor beta chains sequenced from a single sample in a study of blood T cell repertoires in COVID-19. The repertoire was sequenced with immunoSEQ multiplex PCR; TCRdb's copy has only in-frame clones and lacks some. The sample holds 200,000 to 250,000 clones, around 84% seen once. The sequencing sample was made of peripheral blood. These receptors were taken from a man in his forties or fifties with acute or convalescent COVID-19.

The chain employs TRBV28 and TRBJ2-7, with a tentative D call TRBD2 (5 bases). CDR1 is MDHEN and CDR2 is SYDVKM in the germline V gene. The CDR3 is 14 amino acids. Trimming took off 6 bases at V and 3 bases at J, with 15 bases between the two ends. DNA of the CDR3: TGTGCCAGCAGGGCTCATGGAGGACGCTACGAGCAGTACTTC. Translation gives CASRAHGGRYEQYF.

This chain connects TRBV5-1 to TRBJ2-1, with 9 bases matching TRBD2. CDR1 is SGHRS and CDR2 is YFSETQ in the germline V gene. The V and J ends lost 5 bases and 8 bases, in that order; junction bases with no gene match: 17. This CDR3 region has 17 residues. Here the CDR3 DNA reads TGCGCCAGCAGTTTTGCGGGACTCGGGACTAGCTTCCATGAGCAGTTCTTC. Translating gives CASSFAGLGTSFHEQFF.

J is TRBJ1-2 and V is TRBV7-8, with TRBD1 matching 12 bases. Germline trimming cut 4 bases from V and 7 bases from J; bases unmatched to any gene: 7. The germline CDR1 and CDR2 sequences are SGHVS and FQNEAQ. The CDR3 consists of 15 residues. The CDR3 spells CASSSGTGGLGGYTF. CDR3 nucleotide sequence: TGTGCCAGCAGCTCAGGGACAGGGGGCTTGGGTGGCTACACCTTC.

The CDR3 coding sequence is TGTGCCAGCAGCGTAGTCGGGAGCTCCTACGAGCAGTACTTC. Protein: CASSVVGSSYEQYF. The chain recombines TRBV9 with TRBJ2-7; weak D call: TRBD2 (6 bases). Trimming took off 0 bases at V and 0 bases at J, with 7 bases between the two ends. Germline V gene data show CDR1 as SGDLS and CDR2 as YYNGEE. The CDR3 consists of 14 residues.

J is TRBJ2-2 and V is TRBV7-9; tentatively, D is TRBD2 (6 bases). Germline V gives CDR1 SEHNR, CDR2 FQNEAQ (reference sequence). V was pared by 6 bases and J by 2 bases, with 13 bases between. The CDR3 consists of 15 residues. CDR3 protein: CASSFWRDNTGELFF. CDR3 bases: TGTGCCAGCAGTTTCTGGAGGGATAACACCGGGGAGCTGTTTTTT.

The genes are TRBV5-1 and TRBJ2-3; D is ambiguous. V was trimmed by 0 bases and J by 0 bases, leaving 8 bases between them. The CDR3 loop spans 15 amino acids. The germline V gene has CDR1 SGHRS and CDR2 YFSETQ. As DNA, the CDR3 is TGCGCCAGCAGCTTGGGAGCAGGCAGCACAGATACGCAGTATTTT. Translating gives CASSLGAGSTDTQYF.

The chain is built from TRBV12-3 or TRBV12-4 and TRBJ1-2; no firm D call. This CDR3 has 11 amino acids. The V end was cut by 6 bases, the J end by 8 bases, with 10 bases between. The CDR3, as DNA: TGTGCCAGCAGCCGAGGATGGGGCTACACCTTC. It encodes CASSRGWGYTF.

The chain is built from TRBV19 and TRBJ1-5; 8 bases fit TRBD1. The CDR3 totals 19 residues. The trim removed 0 bases at V and 6 bases at J, leaving 16 bases unmatched. Germline assignment: CDR1 LNHDA and CDR2 SQIVND (reference sequence). The CDR3 region is CASSIDRSPSGQGGQPQHF. In DNA, the CDR3 is TGTGCCAGTAGTATAGATCGATCCCCCTCCGGACAGGGTGGTCAGCCCCAGCATTTT.

The J gene is TRBJ1-5, the V gene TRBV30; weak D call: TRBD1 (6 bases). The CDR3 sequence is 14 residues long. Looked up from germline, CDR1 is GTSNPN and CDR2 is SVGIG (reference sequence). With 1 base removed from V and 5 bases from J, the gap between germline ends came to 12 bases. The CDR3 DNA reads TGTGCCTGGAGTGGATTAGGGGGAGATCAGCCCCAGCATTTT. The encoded protein is CAWSGLGGDQPQHF. Full variable domain (remainder filled in from reference TRBV30 and TRBJ1-5): SQTIHQWPATLVQPVGSPLSLECTVEGTSNPNLYWYRQAAGRGLQLLFYSVGIGQISSEVPQNLSASRPQDRQFILSSKKLLLSDSGFYLCAWSGLGGDQPQHFGDGTRLSIL.

The V gene is TRBV9, the J gene TRBJ1-1; the match to TRBD1 covers 10 bases. CDR1 SGDLS and CDR2 YYNGEE come from the germline V gene. V lost 2 bases and J lost 5; bases outside the gene matches: 6. There are 15 residues in the CDR3. CDR3 amino acids: CASSVDRGPGTEAFF. CDR3 nucleotide sequence: TGTGCCAGCAGCGTTGACAGGGGGCCGGGAACTGAAGCTTTCTTT.

The CDR3 sequence: CASSEQASSYNEQFF. The CDR3 DNA reads as TGTGCCAGCAGTGAGCAGGCAAGCTCCTACAATGAGCAGTTCTTC. The chain recombines TRBV6-1 with TRBJ2-1, with D uncertain. V dropped 3 bases and J dropped 0 bases, with 9 bases sitting between them. Germline-derived CDR1 and CDR2 are MNHNS and SASEGT. CDR3 size: 15 residues.

V gene TRBV30 combines with J gene TRBJ1-5; the D is unclear. From germline, CDR1 is GTSNPN and CDR2 SVGIG (reference sequence). The CDR3 contains 13 residues. The ends were cut back, 2 bases at V and 4 bases at J, with 9 bases in the middle. The CDR3 reads CAWSYSSNQPQHF. DNA for the CDR3: TGTGCCTGGAGTTACAGCTCTAATCAGCCCCAGCATTTT.

The chain joins TRBV6-5 to TRBJ1-2; D remains ambiguous. Looked up from germline, CDR1 is MNHEY and CDR2 is SVGAGI. CDR3 length: 14 amino acids. The V end was cut by 6 bases, the J end by 0 bases, with 11 bases between. The CDR3 here is CASRPHSSNYGYTF. The CDR3 nucleotides are TGTGCCAGCAGACCCCACTCATCTAACTATGGCTACACCTTC.

This chain connects TRBV7-9 to TRBJ2-7; tentative D call: TRBD1 (6 bases). Germline V gene lookup returns CDR1 SEHNR and CDR2 FQNEAQ (reference sequence). V gave up 5 bases and J gave up 2 bases, with 13 bases separating them. The CDR3 loop spans 14 amino acids. The CDR3 spells CASSERQAAYEQYF. The CDR3 DNA reads as TGTGCCAGCAGCGAGAGACAGGCAGCCTACGAGCAGTACTTC.

The chain has TRBV9 and TRBJ2-5, with 7 nucleotides matching TRBD1. In germline, CDR1 is SGDLS, CDR2 YYNGEE. This CDR3 has 14 amino acids. The V segment lost 4 bases and the J segment 4 bases; nucleotides outside the gene matches: 7. The CDR3 coding sequence is TGTGCCAGCAGCACTTGGACAGGTCCAGAGACCCAGTACTTC. This gives the protein CASSTWTGPETQYF.

Note on this clone: The same CDR3 can be traced to other DNA sequences in this sample. The rearrangement links TRBV19 to TRBJ1-1, with 9 bases lining up with TRBD1. V shed 6 bases and J 4 bases; nucleotides not matched to a gene: 3. The V gene's germline CDR1 is LNHDA and CDR2 SQIVND (reference sequence). This CDR3 contains 13 residues. The CDR3 loop is CASSLTGGTEAFF. CDR3 sequence (DNA): TGTGCCAGTAGCTTGACAGGGGGCACTGAAGCTTTCTTT. Full variable domain (missing parts from reference TRBV19 and TRBJ1-1): DGGITQSPKYLFRKEGQNVTLSCEQNLNHDAMYWYRQDPGQGLRLIYYSQIVNDFQKGDIAEGYSVSREKKESFPLTVTSAQKNPTAFYLCASSLTGGTEAFFGQGTRLTVV.

CDR3 nucleotides: TGCGCCAGCAGCGACTCAGGGTATGGCTACACCTTC. Protein product: CASSDSGYGYTF. The rearrangement uses TRBV4-1 and TRBJ1-2, with D maybe TRBD1 (5 bases). The V gene lost 5 bases and the J gene lost 5 bases, with 9 bases spanning the gap. The CDR3 loop spans 12 amino acids. Germline V gives CDR1 MGHRA, CDR2 YSYEKL.

The V gene is TRBV5-1, the J gene TRBJ2-2; perhaps TRBD2 as D (6 bases). The germline V and J ends were trimmed by 5 bases and 0 bases, with 14 bases remaining between them. The CDR3 is 16 amino acids. The germline V gene has CDR1 SGHRS and CDR2 YFSETQ. This chain's CDR3 is CASRWDSKSNTGELFF. Here the CDR3 DNA reads TGCGCCAGCAGATGGGACTCTAAATCGAACACCGGGGAGCTGTTTTTT. The variable domain in full, completed from reference TRBV5-1 and TRBJ2-2, reads KAGVTQTPRYLIKTRGQQVTLSCSPISGHRSVSWYQQTPGQGLQFLFEYFSETQRNKGNFPGRFSGRQFSNSRSEMNVSTLELGDSALYLCASRWDSKSNTGELFFGEGSRLTVL.